The present T cell receptor beta chain was sequenced within a study of T cell responses to AZD1222 COVID-19 vaccine. The junction had 10 bases not matched to a gene; V was cut back by 5 bases and J by 3 bases. CDR1 MNHEY and CDR2 SVGEGT come from the germline V gene. The length of the CDR3 is 17 residues. Study-level points and caveats: It was only six AZD1222 recipients who were seropositive at baseline. There were mostly white British donors and more females than males, and clonal diversity was possibly underestimated.

A remark on this clone: What it binds is unknown.

Clones were read by immunoSEQ multiplex PCR, and TCRdb kept only the in-frame ones, dropping some. The profile covers fewer than 130,000 clones, with roughly four fifths appearing a single time and 3.5% to 5.5% taken by the ten largest. This receptor was obtained from an adult in good health. The chain joins TRBV6-2 or TRBV6-3 to TRBJ2-2, with 9 bases aligning to TRBD1. The sequencing here drew on peripheral blood, taken on day 0 of AZD1222 vaccination. As DNA, the CDR3 is TGTGCCAGCAGTAGGGACAGGGTTTTTTCCTACACCGGGGAGCTGTTTTTT. Protein product: CASSRDRVFSYTGELFF.